One and the same sample provided the 11 T cell receptor beta chains below, sequenced in a study of tumour-infiltrating T cells in Burkitt lymphoma (dated by TCRdb to the early 2020s). Receptor libraries were prepared by the immunoSEQ multiplex PCR assay. TCRdb provides this immuneACCESS table in a form limited to in-frame rearrangements. Some clones are lacking; in checked studies, under half of them reflect an unresolved V gene, and why the rest are absent is not known. In this sample the table shows 43,000 or so clones, about a third of which occur a single time. The ten largest clonotypes hold 2.9% of the sample. The specimen sequenced was tumor tissue. The receptors here all came from a human donor with Burkitt lymphoma.

CDR3 protein: CASRTLASGELFF. The CDR3, as DNA: TGTGCCAGCAGAACCCTAGCGTCCGGGGAGCTGTTTTTT. V and J are TRBV2 and TRBJ2-2, with a possible D match to TRBD2 (6 bases). Deletions cut 6 bases from V and 6 bases from J, with 11 bases between. The germline V gene encodes CDR1 SNHLY and CDR2 FYNNEI. The CDR3 runs to 13 residues.

V gene TRBV10-3 combines with J gene TRBJ1-5; no clear D gene. V was trimmed by 4 bases and J by 4 bases, leaving 8 bases between them. CDR3 size: 13 residues. CDR1 ENHRY and CDR2 SYGVKD come from the germline V gene. The DNA of the CDR3 is TGTGCCATCAGTGGGGATTCTAATCAGCCCCAGCATTTT. Residues: CAISGDSNQPQHF.

This clone was picked up a small number of times. This chain connects TRBV7-9 to TRBJ1-1; TRBD1 might be the D (5 bases). Germline V lookup: CDR1 SEHNR, CDR2 FQNEAQ (reference sequence). Deletions cut 0 bases from V and 6 bases from J, with 11 bases between. This CDR3 is built from 14 residues. The CDR3 protein is CASSLAWGPSEAFF. The CDR3 DNA follows: TGTGCCAGCAGCTTAGCATGGGGCCCTTCTGAAGCTTTCTTT.

This clone has only a few counts. The chain couples TRBV2 to TRBJ2-2; D is ambiguous. Germline V gene lookup returns CDR1 SNHLY and CDR2 FYNNEI. The CDR3 length is 11 residues. V was shortened by 6 bases and J by 6 bases, with 5 bases between the two germline ends. The CDR3 sequence: CASRLAGELFF. CDR3 in DNA: TGTGCCAGCAGATTAGCCGGGGAGCTGTTTTTT.

J is TRBJ2-3 and V is TRBV9; D gene unclear. The CDR3 consists of 14 residues. V was clipped by 3 bases and J by 0 bases, with 8 bases between them. Germline loops: CDR1 SGDLS, CDR2 YYNGEE. Here the CDR3 reads CASSGQTSTDTQYF. In DNA, the CDR3 is TGTGCCAGCAGCGGCCAAACTAGCACAGATACGCAGTATTTT.

This clone occurred once. The gene calls are TRBV18 and TRBJ2-5; D is perhaps TRBD2 (5 bases). From germline, CDR1 is KGHSH and CDR2 LQKENI. Trimming took off 6 bases at V and 2 bases at J, with 19 bases between the two ends. The CDR3 extends over 16 amino acids. This chain's CDR3 is CASSAGPPGGQETQYF. CDR3 nucleotide sequence: TGTGCCAGCTCGGCCGGACCGCCCGGAGGTCAAGAGACCCAGTACTTC.

The genes are TRBV9 and TRBJ2-3, with 10 bases fitting TRBD2. The trim removed 0 bases at V and 4 bases at J, leaving 2 bases unmatched. Looked up from germline, CDR1 is SGDLS and CDR2 is YYNGEE. The CDR3 sequence is 15 residues long. The CDR3 loop reads CASSVASGGADTQYF. The CDR3 DNA follows: TGTGCCAGCAGCGTAGCCAGCGGGGGGGCAGATACGCAGTATTTT.

The chain recombines TRBV9 with TRBJ1-5; 9 nucleotides align to TRBD1. This CDR3 is built from 14 residues. CDR1 is SGDLS, CDR2 YYNGEE, per germline. Unmatched junction bases numbered 6, after V lost 4 bases and J lost 7 bases. CDR3 sequence (DNA): TGTGCCAGCAGCCCGGGACAGGGTTTGCAGCCCCAGCATTTT. Translated: CASSPGQGLQPQHF.

V is TRBV20-1 and J is TRBJ2-5; D unresolved. This CDR3 region has 11 residues. V lost 5 bases and J 3 bases, leaving 7 bases between the germline ends. Germline V lookup: CDR1 DFQATT, CDR2 SNEGSKA (reference sequence). The CDR3 loop is CSALEEETQYF. CDR3 sequence (DNA): TGCAGTGCTCTAGAGGAAGAGACCCAGTACTTC.

The chain carries TRBV5-1 and TRBJ2-5; possible D gene TRBD2, 7 bases. The V gene's germline CDR1 is SGHRS and CDR2 YFSETQ. Trimming removed 6 bases from V and 4 bases from J, with 22 bases in between. The CDR3 loop spans 16 amino acids. The CDR3 spells CASTTHGGRGAETQYF. Here the CDR3 DNA reads TGCGCCAGCACCACCCACGGGGGTCGGGGGGCAGAGACCCAGTACTTC. The full variable domain, with the rest looked up from reference TRBV5-1 and TRBJ2-5, is KAGVTQTPRYLIKTRGQQVTLSCSPISGHRSVSWYQQTPGQGLQFLFEYFSETQRNKGNFPGRFSGRQFSNSRSEMNVSTLELGDSALYLCASTTHGGRGAETQYFGPGTRLLVL.

This clone was seen a few times. The chain is built from TRBV5-6 and TRBJ2-7; TRBD1 matches at 7 bases. The V segment lost 2 bases and the J segment 3 bases; nucleotides outside the gene matches: 8. The CDR3 has 15 residues. Germline V gene data show CDR1 as SGHDT and CDR2 as YYEEEE. CDR3 coding DNA: TGTGCCAGCAGCTTTTGGGACAGACCTTACTACGAGCAGTACTTC. Protein: CASSFWDRPYYEQYF.